A single sample gave rise to the 17 T cell receptor beta chains below, sequenced in a study of blood T cells in healthy people across ages. Sample-barcoded 5' priming and a J-beta primer mix drove a second PCR of 7 to 11 cycles. TCRdb reprocessed the 5' RACE reads via MiXCR and lists one record per CDR3 protein. The data hold 650,000 to 700,000 distinct CDR3 sequences, with about 51% observed a single time. Sequencing input: blood. The receptors come from a woman older than 75 in good health.

The chain couples TRBV5-1 to TRBJ2-1; tentative D call: TRBD2 (6 bases). CDR1 is SGHRS, CDR2 YFSETQ, per germline. V was cut by 1 base and J by 8 bases, with 16 bases left in between. This CDR3 is built from 15 residues. CDR3 sequence: CASSLRVRRGDEQFF. In DNA form, the CDR3 reads TGCGCCAGCAGCTTGAGGGTAAGGCGGGGCGATGAGCAGTTCTTC.

This clonotype was detected many times. The chain recombines TRBV5-4 with TRBJ2-3; the D gene is possibly TRBD1 (6 bases). Germline CDR1 SGHNT, CDR2 YYREEE (reference sequence). This CDR3 comprises 15 residues. Trimming pared 3 bases from V and 0 bases from J, leaving 11 bases between. CDR3 sequence (DNA): TGTGCCAGCAGCTCCGGACAGACTAGCACAGATACGCAGTATTTT. Its translation is CASSSGQTSTDTQYF.

This clonotype was detected only a few times. The chain recombines TRBV12-3 or TRBV12-4 with TRBJ1-2; TRBD1 is a possible D gene (5 bases). This CDR3 is built from 14 residues. V lost 5 bases and J lost 3, with 13 bases in between. The CDR3 region is CASSPRTRHYGYTF. As DNA, the CDR3 is TGTGCCAGCAGTCCCCGGACACGCCACTATGGCTACACCTTC.

Here the CDR3 reads CASKGQRGPSNQPQHF. Written as DNA, the CDR3 is TGTGCCAGCAAGGGACAGAGGGGCCCAAGCAATCAGCCCCAGCATTTT. The rearrangement uses TRBV2 and TRBJ1-5; 7 nucleotides agree with TRBD1. CDR3 length: 16 amino acids. Germline values: CDR1 SNHLY, CDR2 FYNNEI. With 7 bases clipped from V and 1 base from J, the junction kept 10 bases outside the gene matches. The variable domain in full, completed from reference TRBV2 and TRBJ1-5, reads EPEVTQTPSHQVTQMGQEVILRCVPISNHLYFYWYRQILGQKVEFLVSFYNNEISEKSEIFDDQFSVERPDGSNFTLKIRSTKLEDSAMYFCASKGQRGPSNQPQHFGDGTRLSIL.

The chain employs TRBV4-3 and TRBJ2-4; D call uncertain. The DNA end is more similar to TRBJ2-5, so the J call may be wrong. Germline assignment: CDR1 LGHNA and CDR2 YSLEER. The CDR3 loop spans 13 amino acids. For the CDR3, the DNA is TGCGCCAGCAGCCAAGGGTCATTCGAGACCCAGTACTTC. Its protein product is CASSQGSFETQYF.

As regards this clonotype: The missing conserved phenylalanine or tryptophan at the end of this CDR3 makes a read error likely. In DNA form, the CDR3 reads TGTGCCAGTAGCCAGGAGGCACGGCAGCCCCAGCATTCT. Translation gives CASSQEARQPQHS. The V and J genes are TRBV19 and TRBJ1-5, with no clear D. Germline V CDR1 and CDR2: LNHDA, SQIVND (reference sequence). The CDR3 runs to 13 residues. V shed 6 bases and J shed 7 bases, with 13 bases lying between them.

This chain uses TRBV12-3 or TRBV12-4 with TRBJ1-1; 7 bases map to TRBD1. J gave up 4 bases and V 4 bases, and 9 bases lay outside the gene matches. CDR3 length: 15 residues. The CDR3 DNA sequence: TGTGCCAGCAGTTATCTTGCAGGGGGGACCACTGAAGCTTTCTTT. Its translation is CASSYLAGGTTEAFF.

This clonotype has a single count. With a much larger clone just one base away, this may be a read error. The V call is TRBV7-2, the J call TRBJ1-2; the D gene is possibly TRBD1 (6 bases). The CDR3 is made up of 13 amino acids. Germline CDR1 and CDR2: SGHTA and FQGNSA. CDR3: CAGSNGGRQGYTF. CDR3 DNA sequence: TGTGCCGGCAGTAACGGGGGGCGCCAGGGCTACACCTTC.

Concerning this clonotype itself: This could be a read error, since a much larger clone is one nucleotide away. The rearrangement links TRBV27 to TRBJ2-4, with unresolved D. Near its end, the DNA agrees better with TRBJ2-5, so the J call may be wrong. CDR3 size: 14 residues. CDR1 is MNHEY and CDR2 is SMNVEV in the germline V gene (reference sequence). The CDR3 nucleotides are TGTGTCAGCAGTTTCACGGAACGCCCTGGGACCCAGTACTTC. As protein: CVSSFTERPGTQYF.

Comments on this clonotype: A much larger clone lies one base from this, so it may be a read error. The chain is built from TRBV5-1 and TRBJ2-5; D unclear. The CDR3 length is 14 residues. Germline CDR1 and CDR2: SGHRS and YFSETQ. V shed 4 bases and J shed 1 base, with 11 bases lying between them. The CDR3 is CASSVTISQETQYF. The DNA of the CDR3 is TGCGCCAGCAGCGTGACAATATCCCAAGAGACCCAGTACTTC.

This chain uses TRBV5-1 with TRBJ1-2; 10 bases line up with TRBD1. The junction had 8 bases not matched to a gene; V was cut back by 3 bases and J by 3 bases. CDR3 size: 16 residues. CDR1 is SGHRS, CDR2 YFSETQ, per germline. DNA for the CDR3: TGCGCCAGCAGCTGGTCAGGACAGGGGGGCTACTATGGCTACACCTTC. This gives the protein CASSWSGQGGYYGYTF.

The rearrangement joins TRBV5-1 to TRBJ1-1, with D perhaps matching TRBD1 (5 bases). Per germline, CDR1 SGHRS and CDR2 YFSETQ. The germline V and J ends were trimmed by 4 bases and 4 bases, with 20 bases remaining between them. The CDR3 runs to 16 residues. The CDR3 nucleotides read TGCGCCAGCAGCCCCTCCGCGGGCAGGGCGGGCACTGAAGCTTTCTTT. It is translated as CASSPSAGRAGTEAFF.

This clonotype was counted between two and nine times. V usage is TRBV7-2 and J usage is TRBJ2-2; D not certain. V lost 2 bases and J 2 bases, leaving 9 bases between the germline ends. CDR3 length equals 15 residues. Germline CDR1 is SGHTA and CDR2 is FQGNSA. DNA of the CDR3: TGTGCCAGCAGCTTACTTCCAAAAAACACCGGGGAGCTGTTTTTT. It encodes CASSLLPKNTGELFF.

The chain combines TRBV10-3 with TRBJ2-7; the D gene is possibly TRBD2 (5 bases). The germline CDR1 and CDR2 sequences are ENHRY and SYGVKD. The V end was cut by 4 bases, the J end by 1 base, with 14 bases between. There are 15 residues in the CDR3. The CDR3 region is CAISGGGRRSYEQYF. DNA of the CDR3: TGTGCCATCAGTGGCGGCGGCAGGAGGTCCTACGAGCAGTACTTC.

Notes on this clonotype: One base away lies a much larger clone, so this may be a sequencing read error. The CDR3 nucleotides are TGTGCCAGCAGACTAGCGTCTGGGGCCGACGTCCTGACTTTC. Its protein product is CASRLASGADVLTF. The chain links TRBV2 to TRBJ2-6; TRBD2 matches 7 bases. The CDR3 length is 14 residues. Germline CDR1 reads SNHLY; CDR2 reads FYNNEI.

This clonotype occurred many times. V usage is TRBV4-2 and J usage is TRBJ2-3; D possibly matches TRBD1 or TRBD2 (6 bases each). Germline loops: CDR1 LGHNA, CDR2 YNFKEQ. Trimming shortened V by 0 bases and J by 2 bases, and 15 bases separated the two germline ends. The CDR3 runs to 17 residues. The CDR3 DNA sequence: TGTGCCAGCAGCCAAGATCTCGGGGGCCGACTCACAGATACGCAGTATTTT. Encoded protein: CASSQDLGGRLTDTQYF.

Concerning this clonotype: A junction boundary mismatches the germline segment, possibly from a read error. The CDR3 nucleotides read TGTGCCAGCAGCTTTGGGTTAAGCTCCGACAATGAGCAGTTCTTC. Translation gives CASSFGLSSDNEQFF. The chain combines TRBV7-2 with TRBJ2-1; D is undetermined. Germline V lookup: CDR1 SGHTA, CDR2 FQGNSA. The CDR3 consists of 15 residues. Supplemented by reference TRBV7-2 and TRBJ2-1, the full variable domain reads GAGVSQSPSNKVTEKGKDVELRCDPISGHTALYWYRQSLGQGLEFLIYFQGNSAPDKSGLPSDRFSAERTGGSVSTLTIQRTQQEDSAVYLCASSFGLSSDNEQFFGPGTRLTVL.